Here is one TCR beta chain with its context. This entry belongs to a study of T cells in Graves' hyperthyroidism and ophthalmopathy. Authors of the study amplified TCR beta CDR3 regions from RNA transcripts. HTBI primers were employed in a first-round RT-PCR of the TCR CDR3. One entry per CDR3 protein, called by TCRdb with MiXCR from the multiplex PCR reads. The data show approximately 400,000 distinct CDR3 sequences, less than 20% seen once. CDR3 length: 14 residues. Germline CDR1 is LNHDA and CDR2 is SQIVND (reference sequence). V was cut by 3 bases and J by 2 bases, with 9 bases left in between. The source of this sequence is a woman aged 18-29 years with Graves' hyperthyroidism. This chain joins TRBV19 and TRBJ2-3, with D hard to call. Sequencing used blood. The CDR3 here is CASSISAATDTQYF. The CDR3 bases are TGTGCCAGTAGTATCTCGGCGGCCACAGATACGCAGTATTTT.